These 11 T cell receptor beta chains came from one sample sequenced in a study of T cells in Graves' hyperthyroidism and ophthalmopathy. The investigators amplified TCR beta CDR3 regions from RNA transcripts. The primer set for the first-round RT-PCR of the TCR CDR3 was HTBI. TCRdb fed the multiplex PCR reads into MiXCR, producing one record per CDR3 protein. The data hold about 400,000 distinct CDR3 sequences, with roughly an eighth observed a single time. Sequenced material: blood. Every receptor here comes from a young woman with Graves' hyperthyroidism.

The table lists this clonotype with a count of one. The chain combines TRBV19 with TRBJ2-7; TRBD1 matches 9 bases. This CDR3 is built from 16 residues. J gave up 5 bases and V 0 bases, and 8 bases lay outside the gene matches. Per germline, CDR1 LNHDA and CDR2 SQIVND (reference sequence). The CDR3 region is CASSIDRRDRVDEQYF. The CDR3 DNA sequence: TGTGCCAGTAGTATAGATCGTCGGGACAGGGTGGACGAGCAGTACTTC. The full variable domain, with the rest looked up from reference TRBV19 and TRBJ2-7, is DGGITQSPKYLFRKEGQNVTLSCEQNLNHDAMYWYRQDPGQGLRLIYYSQIVNDFQKGDIAEGYSVSREKKESFPLTVTSAQKNPTAFYLCASSIDRRDRVDEQYFGPGTRLTVT.

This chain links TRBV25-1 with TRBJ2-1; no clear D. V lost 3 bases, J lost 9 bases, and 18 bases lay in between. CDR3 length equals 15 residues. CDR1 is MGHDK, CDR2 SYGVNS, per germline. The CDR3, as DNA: TGTGCCAGCAGTGATCACCTAGAATCTCGTTCTGAGCAGTTCTTC. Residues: CASSDHLESRSEQFF. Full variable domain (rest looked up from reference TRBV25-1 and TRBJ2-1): EADIYQTPRYLVIGTGKKITLECSQTMGHDKMYWYQQDPGMELHLIHYSYGVNSTEKGDLSSESTVSRIRTEHFPLTLESARPSHTSQYLCASSDHLESRSEQFFGPGTRLTVL.

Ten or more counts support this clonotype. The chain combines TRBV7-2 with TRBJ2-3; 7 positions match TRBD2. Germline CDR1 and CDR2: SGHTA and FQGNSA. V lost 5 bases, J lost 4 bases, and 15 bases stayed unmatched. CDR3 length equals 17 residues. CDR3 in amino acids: CASSPRWGGSLADTQYF. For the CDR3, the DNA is TGTGCCAGCAGCCCCCGTTGGGGAGGGAGCCTAGCAGATACGCAGTATTTT.

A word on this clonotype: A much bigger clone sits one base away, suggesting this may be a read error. CDR3 coding DNA: TGTGCCAGCAGTGGGGACAGGGCGGGCAATGAGCAGTACTTC. This encodes CASSGDRAGNEQYF. This chain uses TRBV6-1 with TRBJ2-7; 9 nucleotides agree with TRBD1. Trimming at V came to 4 bases and at J to 7 bases, leaving 8 bases not matched to a gene. This CDR3 has 14 residues. Germline V CDR1 and CDR2: MNHNS, SASEGT.

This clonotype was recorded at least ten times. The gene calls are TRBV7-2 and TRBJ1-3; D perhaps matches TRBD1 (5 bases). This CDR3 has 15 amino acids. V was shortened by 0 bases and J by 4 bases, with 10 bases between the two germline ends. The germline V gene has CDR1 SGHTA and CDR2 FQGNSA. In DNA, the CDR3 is TGTGCCAGCAGCTTAGCAGCAGGGCCGGGAAACACCATATATTTT. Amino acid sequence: CASSLAAGPGNTIYF.

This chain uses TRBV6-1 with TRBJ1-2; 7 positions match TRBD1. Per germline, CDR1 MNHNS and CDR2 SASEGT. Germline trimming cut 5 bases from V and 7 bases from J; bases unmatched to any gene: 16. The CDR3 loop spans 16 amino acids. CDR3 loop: CASSRPGTVLDSGYTF. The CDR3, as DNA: TGTGCCAGCAGTAGACCCGGGACAGTCCTCGACAGTGGCTACACCTTC.

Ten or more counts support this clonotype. The CDR3 DNA reads TGTGCCAGCAGCTTAGCGTCTGTCAGCTACGAGCAGTACTTC. Protein product: CASSLASVSYEQYF. This chain links TRBV7-8 with TRBJ2-7; D uncertain. CDR3 length equals 14 residues. V was cut by 0 bases and J by 3 bases, with 9 bases left in between. Germline assignment: CDR1 SGHVS and CDR2 FQNEAQ.

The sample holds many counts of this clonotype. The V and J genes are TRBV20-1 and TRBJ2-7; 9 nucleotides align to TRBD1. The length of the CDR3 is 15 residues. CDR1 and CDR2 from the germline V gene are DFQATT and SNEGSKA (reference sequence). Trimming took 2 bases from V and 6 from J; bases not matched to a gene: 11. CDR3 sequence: CSARPYLTGGSEQYF. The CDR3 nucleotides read TGCAGTGCTAGACCTTACCTGACAGGGGGGTCCGAGCAGTACTTC.

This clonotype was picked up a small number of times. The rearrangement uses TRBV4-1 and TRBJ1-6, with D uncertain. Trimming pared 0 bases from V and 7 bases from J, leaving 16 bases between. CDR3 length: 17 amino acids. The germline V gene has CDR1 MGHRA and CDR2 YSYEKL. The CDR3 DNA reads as TGCGCCAGCAGCCAAGATCGAGGGATATTTGACAATTCACCCCTCCACTTT. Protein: CASSQDRGIFDNSPLHF.

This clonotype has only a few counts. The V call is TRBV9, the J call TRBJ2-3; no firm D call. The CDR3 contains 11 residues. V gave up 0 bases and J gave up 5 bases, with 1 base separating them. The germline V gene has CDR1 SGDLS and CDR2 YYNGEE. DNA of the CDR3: TGTGCCAGCAGCGTAGAAGATACGCAGTATTTT. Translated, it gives CASSVEDTQYF.

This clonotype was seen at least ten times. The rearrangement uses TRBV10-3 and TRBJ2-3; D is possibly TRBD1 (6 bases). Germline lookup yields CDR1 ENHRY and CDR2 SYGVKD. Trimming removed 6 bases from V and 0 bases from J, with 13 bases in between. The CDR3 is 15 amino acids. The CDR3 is CAIRTGGLSTDTQYF. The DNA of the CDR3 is TGTGCCATCAGGACAGGTGGACTTAGCACAGATACGCAGTATTTT.